This TCR beta chain was identified in a study of cytomegalovirus exposure and HLA in healthy donors. Study conclusions and caveats: In vitro confirmation showed three CMV-associated chains to be CMV antigen specific.

The J segment lost 2 bases and the V segment lost 10 bases, leaving 5 bases of the junction unmatched. The length of the CDR3 is 14 residues. Germline CDR1 and CDR2: ENHRY and SYGVKD. Of note for this clone: The antigen is undetermined.

PCR employed 60 Vbeta and 13 Jbeta primers. Clones were sequenced by immunoSEQ multiplex PCR, and TCRdb holds only the in-frame ones, with some missing. The sample contains around 110,000 clones, more than 65% of which appear only once. V is TRBV10-3 and J is TRBJ2-1; 10 bases are a match to TRBD2. Sequencing used PBMCs. The sequence came from a woman between 50 and 59 years old in good health and CMV-seropositive. CDR3 residues: CATVSGGAYNEQFF. CDR3 sequence (DNA): TGTGCCACCGTAAGCGGGGGGGCCTACAATGAGCAGTTCTTC.